The clone carrying this TCR beta chain has a handful of counts. This specimen belongs to a study of identical twins. TCRdb itself ran the 5' RACE reads through MiXCR, one entry per CDR3 protein. The sample has about 1.7 million distinct CDR3 sequences; under 35% are singletons. Germline V gene lookup returns CDR1 MGHRA and CDR2 YSYEKL. The CDR3 totals 15 residues. Unmatched junction bases numbered 7, after V lost 4 bases and J lost 4 bases. The gene calls are TRBV4-1 and TRBJ1-5, with 7 bases lining up with TRBD1. The receptor comes from a newborn girl in good health. Sequenced input: cord blood. The CDR3 here is CASSLRDSQNQPQHF. CDR3 DNA sequence: TGCGCCAGCAGCCTCCGGGACAGCCAAAATCAGCCCCAGCATTTT.